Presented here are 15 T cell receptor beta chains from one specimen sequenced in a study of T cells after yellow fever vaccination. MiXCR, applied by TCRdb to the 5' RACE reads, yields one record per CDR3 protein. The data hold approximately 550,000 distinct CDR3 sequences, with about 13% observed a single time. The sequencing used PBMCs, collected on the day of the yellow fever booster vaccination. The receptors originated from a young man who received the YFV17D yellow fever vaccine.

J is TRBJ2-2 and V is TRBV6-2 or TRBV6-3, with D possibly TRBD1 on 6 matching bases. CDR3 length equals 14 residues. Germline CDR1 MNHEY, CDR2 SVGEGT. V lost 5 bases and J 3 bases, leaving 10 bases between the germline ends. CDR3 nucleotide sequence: TGTGCCAGCAGTCGACAGGCTTACACCGGGGAGCTGTTTTTT. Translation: CASSRQAYTGELFF.

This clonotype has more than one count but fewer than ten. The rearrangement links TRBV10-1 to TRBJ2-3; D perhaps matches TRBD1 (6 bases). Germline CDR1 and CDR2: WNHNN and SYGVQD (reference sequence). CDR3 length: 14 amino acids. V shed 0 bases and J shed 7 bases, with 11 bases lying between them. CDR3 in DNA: TGCGCCAGCAGTGAGTCGGGGGCCCCTAATACGCAGTATTTT. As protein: CASSESGAPNTQYF.

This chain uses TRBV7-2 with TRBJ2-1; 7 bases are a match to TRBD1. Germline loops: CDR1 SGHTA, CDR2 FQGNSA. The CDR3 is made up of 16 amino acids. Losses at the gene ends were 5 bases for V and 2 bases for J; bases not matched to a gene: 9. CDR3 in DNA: TGTGCCAGCAGCGCTCTACCGGGACAGACCTACAATGAGCAGTTCTTC. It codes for CASSALPGQTYNEQFF.

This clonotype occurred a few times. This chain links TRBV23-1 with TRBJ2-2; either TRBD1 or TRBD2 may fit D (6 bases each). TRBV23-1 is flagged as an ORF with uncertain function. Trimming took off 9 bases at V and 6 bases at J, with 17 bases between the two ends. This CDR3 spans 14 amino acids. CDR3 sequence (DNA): TGCGCCAGTTCCCTCCGGGGGCGGCCCGGGGAGCTGTTTTTT. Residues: CASSLRGRPGELFF.

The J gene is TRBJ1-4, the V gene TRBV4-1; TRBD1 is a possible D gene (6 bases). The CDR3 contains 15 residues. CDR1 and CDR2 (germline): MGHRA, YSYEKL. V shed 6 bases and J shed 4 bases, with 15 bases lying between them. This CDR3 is CASRDITGNNEKLFF. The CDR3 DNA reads TGCGCCAGCAGGGATATAACAGGGAATAATGAAAAACTGTTTTTT.

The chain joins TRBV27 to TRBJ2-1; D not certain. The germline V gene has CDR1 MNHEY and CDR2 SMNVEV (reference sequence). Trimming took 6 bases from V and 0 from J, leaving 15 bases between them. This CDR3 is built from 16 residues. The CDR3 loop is CASSQLWVSSYNEQFF. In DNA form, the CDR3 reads TGTGCCAGCAGCCAGCTCTGGGTTAGCTCCTACAATGAGCAGTTCTTC.

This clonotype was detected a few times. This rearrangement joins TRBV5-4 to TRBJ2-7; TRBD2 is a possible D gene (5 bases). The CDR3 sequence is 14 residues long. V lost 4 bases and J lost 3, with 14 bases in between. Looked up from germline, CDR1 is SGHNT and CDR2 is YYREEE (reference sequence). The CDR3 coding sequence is TGTGCCAGCAGCCCGGACTCCAAGAACTACGAGCAGTACTTC. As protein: CASSPDSKNYEQYF.

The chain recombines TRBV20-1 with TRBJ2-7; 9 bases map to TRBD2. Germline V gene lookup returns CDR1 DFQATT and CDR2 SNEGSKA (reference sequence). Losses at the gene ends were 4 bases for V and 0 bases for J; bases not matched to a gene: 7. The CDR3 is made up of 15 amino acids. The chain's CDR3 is CSATGVAGASYEQYF. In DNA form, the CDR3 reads TGCAGTGCTACCGGCGTAGCGGGGGCCTCCTACGAGCAGTACTTC.

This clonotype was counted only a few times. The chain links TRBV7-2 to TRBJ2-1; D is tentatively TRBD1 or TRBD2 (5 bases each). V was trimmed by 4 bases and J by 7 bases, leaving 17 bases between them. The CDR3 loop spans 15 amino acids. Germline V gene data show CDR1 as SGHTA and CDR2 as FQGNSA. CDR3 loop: CASSSRRDVGNEQFF. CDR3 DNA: TGTGCCAGCAGCTCCCGCCGGGACGTTGGGAATGAGCAGTTCTTC.

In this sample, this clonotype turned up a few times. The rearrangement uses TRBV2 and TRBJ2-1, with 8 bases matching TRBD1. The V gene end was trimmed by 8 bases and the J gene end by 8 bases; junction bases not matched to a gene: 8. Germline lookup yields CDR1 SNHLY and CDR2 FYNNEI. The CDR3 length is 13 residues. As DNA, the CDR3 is TGTGCCAGCGAATTGGCGGGACAGGATGAGCAGTTCTTC. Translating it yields CASELAGQDEQFF.

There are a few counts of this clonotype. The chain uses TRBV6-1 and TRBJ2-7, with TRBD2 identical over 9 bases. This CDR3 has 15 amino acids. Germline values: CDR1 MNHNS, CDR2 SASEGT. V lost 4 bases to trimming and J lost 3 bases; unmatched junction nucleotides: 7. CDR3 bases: TGTGCCAGCAGTGTTAGCGGGGGTGTCTTCTACGAGCAGTACTTC. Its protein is CASSVSGGVFYEQYF.

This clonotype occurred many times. The CDR3 coding sequence is TGCAGTGCTAGAGATTGGGTTGGCGGAGAGACCCAGTACTTC. Residues: CSARDWVGGETQYF. This chain connects TRBV20-1 to TRBJ2-5; no clear D gene. Per germline, CDR1 DFQATT and CDR2 SNEGSKA (reference sequence). Trimming stripped 0 bases from V and 4 bases from J, with 12 bases between. The CDR3 length is 14 residues.

This CDR3 is CASSSPGGGQPQHF. CDR3 nucleotides: TGTGCCAGCAGTTCCCCCGGGGGGGGCCAGCCCCAGCATTTT. V and J are TRBV27 and TRBJ1-5; weak D call: TRBD1 (6 bases). This CDR3 has 14 residues. Germline CDR1 reads MNHEY; CDR2 reads SMNVEV (reference sequence). The V end lost 4 bases, the J end lost 7 bases, and 14 bases lay between the germline ends.

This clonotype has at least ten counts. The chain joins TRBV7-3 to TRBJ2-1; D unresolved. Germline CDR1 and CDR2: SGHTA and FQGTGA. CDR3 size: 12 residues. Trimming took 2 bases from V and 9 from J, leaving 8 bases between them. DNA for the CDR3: TGTGCCAGCAGCTTAGCTGACGCTGAGCAGTTCTTC. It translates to CASSLADAEQFF.

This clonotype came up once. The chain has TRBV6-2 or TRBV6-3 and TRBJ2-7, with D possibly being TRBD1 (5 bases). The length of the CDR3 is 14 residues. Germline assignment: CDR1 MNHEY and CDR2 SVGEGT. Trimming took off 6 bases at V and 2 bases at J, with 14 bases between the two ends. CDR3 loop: CASRSPGQTYEQYF. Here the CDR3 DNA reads TGTGCCAGCAGATCCCCCGGACAAACCTACGAGCAGTACTTC.